This entry lists 13 T cell receptor beta chains sequenced from one sample in a study of blood T cell repertoires in COVID-19. The repertoire was sequenced with immunoSEQ multiplex PCR; TCRdb's copy has only in-frame clones and lacks some. The data contain about 260,000 clones, 75% to 90% of them singletons. The sequenced sample consisted of peripheral blood. Receptor source: a woman aged 70-85 years with COVID-19, enrolled during active disease.

This chain uses TRBV18 with TRBJ2-7, with D possibly matching TRBD2 (5 bases). V lost 3 bases and J 5 bases, leaving 11 bases between the germline ends. Germline-derived CDR1 and CDR2 are KGHSH and LQKENI. The CDR3 has 13 amino acids. This CDR3 reads CASSPSQTNEQYF. CDR3 DNA: TGTGCCAGCTCACCGAGTCAGACTAACGAGCAGTACTTC.

The J gene is TRBJ2-1, the V gene TRBV21-1; the table assigns TRBD2, which was not confirmed against the DNA. TRBV21-1 is a recognized pseudogene. The CDR3 loop spans 19 amino acids. The CDR3 nucleotides are TGTGCCAGCAGCAACAGGACTAGCGGTACAAAGAGCTCCTACAATGAGCAGTTCTTC. Its translation is CASSNRTSGTKSSYNEQFF.

The chain employs TRBV19 and TRBJ2-5; TRBD2 aligns across 10 bases. V dropped 6 bases and J dropped 1; count of bases not matched to a gene: 5. CDR1 is LNHDA and CDR2 is SQIVND in the germline V gene (reference sequence). The CDR3 extends over 15 amino acids. The CDR3 DNA reads TGTGCCAGTAGCAGAAAGCGGGGGGGCCAAGAGACCCAGTACTTC. Translating it yields CASSRKRGGQETQYF.

The rearrangement joins TRBV20-1 to TRBJ2-4; a weak D match, TRBD2 (6 bases). This CDR3 has 15 amino acids. V lost 3 bases and J lost 0, with 12 bases in between. Germline assignment: CDR1 DFQATT and CDR2 SNEGSKA (reference sequence). CDR3 residues: CSASVLAIAKNIQYF. The CDR3, as DNA: TGCAGTGCTAGTGTGCTAGCGATAGCCAAAAACATTCAGTACTTC.

The gene calls are TRBV7-9 and TRBJ1-4; 7 bases line up with TRBD1. The CDR3 sequence is 15 residues long. V lost 6 bases, J lost 5 bases, and 9 bases stayed unmatched. CDR1 is SEHNR and CDR2 is FQNEAQ in the germline V gene (reference sequence). This chain's CDR3 is CASRGGTAPNEKLFF. The CDR3 DNA reads TGTGCCAGCAGAGGCGGGACAGCACCCAATGAAAAACTGTTTTTT. The variable domain in full, completed from reference TRBV7-9 and TRBJ1-4, reads DTGVSQNPRHKITKRGQNVTFRCDPISEHNRLYWYRQTLGQGPEFLTYFQNEAQLEKSRLLSDRFSAERPKGSFSTLEIQRTEQGDSAMYLCASRGGTAPNEKLFFGSGTQLSVL.

This clone was detected only once. J is TRBJ2-1 and V is TRBV7-3; D not resolved. This CDR3 contains 14 residues. V was clipped by 0 bases and J by 12 bases, with 15 bases between them. Germline values: CDR1 SGHTA, CDR2 FQGTGA. The CDR3 sequence is CASSLTGGAWWQFF. The CDR3 region has the DNA TGTGCCAGCAGCTTAACAGGCGGAGCATGGTGGCAGTTCTTC.

The chain uses TRBV29-1 and TRBJ2-1, with 11 positions matching TRBD2. Germline assignment: CDR1 SQVTM and CDR2 ANQGSEA. V dropped 6 bases and J dropped 2; count of bases not matched to a gene: 6. The CDR3 is made up of 15 amino acids. This chain's CDR3 is CSVGSTSGTYNEQFF. The CDR3 nucleotides are TGCAGCGTGGGATCGACTAGCGGGACCTACAATGAGCAGTTCTTC.

This chain connects TRBV20-1 to TRBJ1-5; D is undetermined. CDR3 length equals 12 residues. CDR1 and CDR2 (germline): DFQATT, SNEGSKA (reference sequence). V was trimmed by 3 bases and J by 0 bases, leaving 3 bases between them. The CDR3 loop reads CSASYSNQPQHF. In DNA form, the CDR3 reads TGCAGTGCTAGTTATAGCAATCAGCCCCAGCATTTT.

The J gene is TRBJ1-5, the V gene TRBV7-2; 10 bases agree with TRBD1. Germline assignment: CDR1 SGHTA and CDR2 FQGNSA. After removal of 6 bases from V and 5 bases from J, the junction contained 4 bases not matched to a gene. The CDR3 length is 14 residues. The CDR3 loop reads CASSSDRGDQPQHF. The DNA for the CDR3 is TGTGCCAGCAGTTCGGACAGGGGGGATCAGCCCCAGCATTTT.

For the CDR3, the DNA is TGTGCCAGCAGTAGGGGTGGCACAGATACGCAGTATTTT. Its translation: CASSRGGTDTQYF. This chain uses TRBV27 with TRBJ2-3; possibly TRBD1 for D (5 bases). Germline values: CDR1 MNHEY, CDR2 SMNVEV (reference sequence). The V gene lost 5 bases and the J gene lost 1 base, with 7 bases spanning the gap. The CDR3 extends over 13 amino acids.

The chain combines TRBV6-5 with TRBJ2-7; TRBD1 matches at 8 bases. The CDR3 loop spans 13 amino acids. Trimming at V came to 6 bases and at J to 7 bases, leaving 8 bases not matched to a gene. CDR1 is MNHEY and CDR2 is SVGAGI in the germline V gene. In DNA, the CDR3 is TGTGCCAGCAGAGGACAGGGTCGGCGGGAGCAGTACTTC. Protein sequence: CASRGQGRREQYF.

This chain uses TRBV30 with TRBJ1-1; D possibly corresponds to TRBD1 (5 bases). The CDR3 runs 11 residues. CDR1 and CDR2 from the germline V gene are GTSNPN and SVGIG (reference sequence). V shed 5 bases and J shed 5 bases, with 9 bases lying between them. The CDR3 region is CAWGGLTEAFF. In DNA form, the CDR3 reads TGTGCCTGGGGGGGACTAACTGAAGCTTTCTTT.

V usage is TRBV5-6 and J usage is TRBJ1-5, with a possible D match to TRBD1 (5 bases). Germline-derived CDR1 and CDR2 are SGHDT and YYEEEE. This CDR3 has 18 amino acids. The V gene lost 3 bases and the J gene lost 0 bases, with 19 bases spanning the gap. The CDR3 DNA reads TGTGCCAGCAGCTCCAACAGACAGTACTCCGTTAGCAATCAGCCCCAGCATTTT. It translates to CASSSNRQYSVSNQPQHF.